These T cell receptor beta chains were read from a single sample in a study of blood T cells in healthy people across ages. TCRdb re-analysed the 5' RACE reads in MiXCR, keeping a single row per CDR3 protein. Counted here are about 1 million distinct CDR3 sequences, 45% occurring once; the ten biggest clones make up 15% to 20%. The sample taken for sequencing was blood. These receptors came from an older woman in good health. CDR3s include the opening cysteine and the closing phenylalanine or tryptophan. Fields, in order: D gene, V gene, J gene, clone size, CDR3 protein, CDR3 DNA. A D gene is named only where the DNA matches it firmly. Not all rows give a size; the values are once, few, many and, for expanded clones, a class.

D gene: TRBD2
V gene: TRBV7-8
J gene: TRBJ2-2
clone size: .
CDR3 protein: CASSSTRLAGRTGELFF
CDR3 DNA: TGTGCCAGCAGCTCGACCCGCCTAGCGGGAAGAACCGGGGAGCTGTTTTTT

D gene: TRBD2
V gene: TRBV25-1
J gene: TRBJ2-7
clone size: .
CDR3 protein: CASSETGLESQYF
CDR3 DNA: TGTGCCAGCAGTGAAACCGGACTAGAATCCCAGTACTTC

D gene: TRBD1
V gene: TRBV5-1
J gene: TRBJ2-7
clone size: .
CDR3 protein: CASSYGQDLTYEQYF
CDR3 DNA: TGCGCCAGCAGCTACGGACAGGACTTGACCTACGAGCAGTACTTC

D gene: .
V gene: TRBV29-1
J gene: TRBJ1-5
clone size: .
CDR3 protein: CGVWTDSNQPQHF
CDR3 DNA: TGCGGCGTTTGGACGGATAGCAATCAGCCCCAGCATTTT

D gene: .
V gene: TRBV18
J gene: TRBJ2-3
clone size: .
CDR3 protein: CASSPRSHPVGTDTQYF
CDR3 DNA: TGTGCCAGCTCACCCAGGAGCCACCCGGTGGGCACAGATACGCAGTATTTT

D gene: .
V gene: TRBV6-2/TRBV6-3
J gene: TRBJ1-2
clone size: .
CDR3 protein: CASLGGDGYTF
CDR3 DNA: TGTGCCAGCCTGGGGGGCGATGGCTACACCTTC

D gene: .
V gene: TRBV11-2
J gene: TRBJ2-3
clone size: few
CDR3 protein: CASSTKGVPSTDTQYF
CDR3 DNA: TGTGCCAGCAGCACGAAGGGGGTTCCGAGCACAGATACGCAGTATTTT

D gene: TRBD1
V gene: TRBV10-3
J gene: TRBJ2-1
clone size: .
CDR3 protein: CAISVRTGGDRNNEQFF
CDR3 DNA: TGTGCCATCAGTGTAAGAACAGGGGGCGATCGAAACAATGAGCAGTTCTTC

D gene: .
V gene: TRBV9
J gene: TRBJ2-5
clone size: .
CDR3 protein: CASSPGQKGEQYF
CDR3 DNA: TGTGCCAGCAGCCCGGGACAAAAGGGTGAGCAGTACTTC

D gene: TRBD2
V gene: TRBV5-1
J gene: TRBJ2-7
clone size: .
CDR3 protein: CASSFPGTSGRASSVNEQYF
CDR3 DNA: TGCGCCAGCAGCTTCCCTGGGACTAGCGGGAGGGCCAGTTCGGTCAATGAGCAGTACTTC

D gene: TRBD1
V gene: TRBV3-1
J gene: TRBJ2-7
clone size: few
CDR3 protein: CASSPGRGLSSYEQYF
CDR3 DNA: TGTGCCAGCAGCCCGGGTAGGGGGCTGAGCTCCTACGAGCAGTACTTC

D gene: TRBD1
V gene: TRBV27
J gene: TRBJ2-7
clone size: .
CDR3 protein: CASSLSGGVGEQYF
CDR3 DNA: TGTGCCAGCAGTTTGTCAGGGGGCGTGGGGGAGCAGTACTTC

D gene: .
V gene: TRBV20-1
J gene: TRBJ2-3
clone size: few
CDR3 protein: CSAQDRLIDTQYF
CDR3 DNA: TGCAGTGCCCAGGACAGATTGATAGATACGCAGTATTTT

D gene: TRBD1
V gene: TRBV20-1
J gene: TRBJ1-4
clone size: .
CDR3 protein: CSANKGAGEKLFF
CDR3 DNA: TGCAGTGCTAATAAGGGGGCAGGTGAAAAACTGTTTTTT

D gene: .
V gene: TRBV29-1
J gene: TRBJ2-7
clone size: few
CDR3 protein: CSVTTGYEQYF
CDR3 DNA: TGCAGCGTTACTACAGGGTACGAGCAGTACTTC

D gene: .
V gene: TRBV3-1
J gene: TRBJ1-2
clone size: .
CDR3 protein: CASSQAGTLIQGYGYTF
CDR3 DNA: TGTGCCAGCAGTCAAGCAGGCACCCTCATACAGGGATATGGCTACACCTTC

D gene: TRBD2
V gene: TRBV27
J gene: TRBJ2-1
clone size: .
CDR3 protein: CASSWGGGGRNNEQFF
CDR3 DNA: TGTGCCAGCAGTTGGGGCGGCGGGGGGAGAAACAATGAGCAGTTCTTC

D gene: TRBD2
V gene: TRBV5-1
J gene: TRBJ2-7
clone size: many
CDR3 protein: CASSPSSGNYEQYF
CDR3 DNA: TGCGCCAGCAGCCCTAGTAGCGGGAACTACGAGCAGTACTTC

D gene: TRBD1
V gene: TRBV7-9
J gene: TRBJ2-7
clone size: few
CDR3 protein: CASGGTGIYEQYF
CDR3 DNA: TGTGCCAGCGGAGGGACAGGGATATACGAGCAGTACTTC

D gene: .
V gene: TRBV6-4
J gene: TRBJ1-2
clone size: .
CDR3 protein: CASSPGLGGYTF
CDR3 DNA: TGTGCCAGCAGCCCGGGACTCGGTGGCTACACCTTC

D gene: .
V gene: TRBV28
J gene: TRBJ2-7
clone size: .
CDR3 protein: CASSGGRPPHYEQYF
CDR3 DNA: TGTGCCAGCAGTGGGGGCAGGCCCCCTCACTACGAGCAGTACTTC

D gene: TRBD2
V gene: TRBV12-3/TRBV12-4
J gene: TRBJ2-7
clone size: .
CDR3 protein: CASTQAGGRDEQYF
CDR3 DNA: TGTGCCAGCACGCAGGCGGGAGGTCGGGACGAGCAGTACTTC

D gene: .
V gene: TRBV2
J gene: TRBJ2-3
clone size: few
CDR3 protein: CASSEGLSGTTDTQYF
CDR3 DNA: TGTGCCAGCAGTGAGGGGCTTAGCGGCACCACAGATACGCAGTATTTT

D gene: TRBD2
V gene: TRBV3-1
J gene: TRBJ2-1
clone size: .
CDR3 protein: CASSQDPAGASGNEQFF
CDR3 DNA: TGTGCCAGCAGCCAAGATCCAGCGGGAGCGTCGGGGAATGAGCAGTTCTTC

D gene: .
V gene: TRBV7-8
J gene: TRBJ2-5
clone size: .
CDR3 protein: CASSLLISGALETQYF
CDR3 DNA: TGTGCCAGCAGCCTCTTGATTTCCGGAGCACTAGAGACCCAGTACTTC

D gene: TRBD2
V gene: TRBV27
J gene: TRBJ2-3
clone size: once
CDR3 protein: CASSLALLAGRADTQYF
CDR3 DNA: TGTGCCAGCAGTTTAGCCTTACTAGCGGGAAGGGCAGATACGCAGTATTTT

D gene: .
V gene: TRBV4-2
J gene: TRBJ1-1
clone size: .
CDR3 protein: CASSRNPGGALNTEAFF
CDR3 DNA: TGTGCCAGCAGCCGAAACCCGGGCGGGGCGTTGAACACTGAAGCTTTCTTT

D gene: .
V gene: TRBV20-1
J gene: TRBJ2-3
clone size: .
CDR3 protein: CSASGRGPDTQYF
CDR3 DNA: TGCAGTGCTAGCGGGAGGGGGCCAGATACGCAGTATTTT

D gene: TRBD1
V gene: TRBV11-2
J gene: TRBJ2-5
clone size: .
CDR3 protein: CASSSRDRGLNEQYF
CDR3 DNA: TGTGCCAGCAGCTCCCGGGACAGGGGGTTAAATGAGCAGTACTTC

D gene: .
V gene: TRBV24-1
J gene: TRBJ2-5
clone size: once
CDR3 protein: CATAGGGGETQYF
CDR3 DNA: TGTGCCACGGCTGGTGGGGGAGGAGAGACCCAGTACTTC

D gene: .
V gene: TRBV14
J gene: TRBJ2-1
clone size: .
CDR3 protein: CASSHSRVEQFF
CDR3 DNA: TGTGCCAGCAGCCACTCCCGTGTTGAGCAGTTCTTC

D gene: TRBD2
V gene: TRBV5-1
J gene: TRBJ2-3
clone size: .
CDR3 protein: CTSSKVGLAAGDTQYF
CDR3 DNA: TGCACCAGCAGCAAAGTGGGACTAGCGGCCGGAGATACGCAGTATTTT

D gene: TRBD2
V gene: TRBV4-2
J gene: TRBJ2-3
clone size: many
CDR3 protein: CASSQDQAGGPPDTQYF
CDR3 DNA: TGTGCCAGCAGCCAAGACCAGGCGGGAGGGCCCCCAGATACGCAGTATTTT

D gene: TRBD1
V gene: TRBV5-6
J gene: TRBJ1-6
clone size: .
CDR3 protein: CASSRTGGSAPHF
CDR3 DNA: TGTGCCAGCAGCCGGACAGGGGGCTCGGCCCCCCACTTT

D gene: TRBD1
V gene: TRBV9
J gene: TRBJ2-3
clone size: .
CDR3 protein: CASSGQGARGQPQYF
CDR3 DNA: TGTGCCAGCAGCGGACAGGGAGCTCGGGGTCAGCCCCAGTATTTT

D gene: .
V gene: TRBV3-1
J gene: TRBJ2-3
clone size: few
CDR3 protein: CASSQASGSGSDTQYF
CDR3 DNA: TGTGCCAGCAGCCAAGCGAGCGGGTCCGGGTCAGATACGCAGTATTTT

D gene: .
V gene: TRBV7-9
J gene: TRBJ2-3
clone size: few
CDR3 protein: CASSSPSADTQYF
CDR3 DNA: TGTGCCAGCAGCTCCCCTAGCGCAGATACGCAGTATTTT

D gene: .
V gene: TRBV27
J gene: TRBJ2-7
clone size: .
CDR3 protein: CASSLSGRVAEQYF
CDR3 DNA: TGTGCCAGCAGTTTATCAGGGCGGGTGGCCGAGCAGTACTTC

D gene: .
V gene: TRBV28
J gene: TRBJ2-7
clone size: .
CDR3 protein: CASSLPTTGRISYEQYF
CDR3 DNA: TGTGCCAGCAGTTTACCCACGACAGGGAGGATCTCCTACGAGCAGTACTTC

D gene: .
V gene: TRBV14
J gene: TRBJ2-5
clone size: few
CDR3 protein: CASSQGPTPVRETQYF
CDR3 DNA: TGTGCCAGCAGCCAAGGGCCGACGCCTGTCCGAGAGACCCAGTACTTC

D gene: .
V gene: TRBV5-1
J gene: TRBJ2-1
clone size: few
CDR3 protein: CASSLARLNNEQFF
CDR3 DNA: TGCGCCAGCAGCTTGGCCCGACTTAACAATGAGCAGTTCTTC

D gene: TRBD1
V gene: TRBV28
J gene: TRBJ2-4
clone size: few
CDR3 protein: CASRRQGAGGNIQYF
CDR3 DNA: TGTGCCAGCAGGAGACAGGGGGCTGGCGGAAACATTCAGTACTTC

D gene: .
V gene: TRBV29-1
J gene: TRBJ2-1
clone size: .
CDR3 protein: CSVGSSQGGTYNEQFF
CDR3 DNA: TGCAGCGTTGGCTCATCCCAGGGAGGCACCTACAATGAGCAGTTCTTC

D gene: .
V gene: TRBV9
J gene: TRBJ2-7
clone size: few
CDR3 protein: CASSVQAGLYTYEQYF
CDR3 DNA: TGTGCCAGCAGCGTTCAGGCAGGGTTGTATACCTACGAGCAGTACTTC

D gene: .
V gene: TRBV20-1
J gene: TRBJ2-7
clone size: few
CDR3 protein: CSARDVGGSIYEQYF
CDR3 DNA: TGCAGTGCTAGAGATGTCGGAGGGTCTATCTACGAGCAGTACTTC

D gene: .
V gene: TRBV10-2
J gene: TRBJ2-1
clone size: few
CDR3 protein: CASSEGEYSYNEQFF
CDR3 DNA: TGCGCCAGCAGTGAAGGGGAATACTCCTACAATGAGCAGTTCTTC

D gene: .
V gene: TRBV27
J gene: TRBJ2-7
clone size: .
CDR3 protein: CASIAPLGYEQYF
CDR3 DNA: TGTGCCAGCATAGCGCCCCTGGGATACGAGCAGTACTTC

D gene: TRBD2
V gene: TRBV10-3
J gene: TRBJ2-7
clone size: .
CDR3 protein: CAIRPGLAGGPLYEQYF
CDR3 DNA: TGTGCCATCAGGCCGGGACTAGCGGGAGGGCCACTCTACGAGCAGTACTTC

D gene: .
V gene: TRBV20-1
J gene: TRBJ2-7
clone size: .
CDR3 protein: CSARGRAGLYEQYF
CDR3 DNA: TGCAGTGCGAGGGGGAGGGCCGGTTTATACGAGCAGTACTTC